The clone carrying this TCR beta chain was seen only a few times. Its antigen is as yet unknown. This record comes from a study of shared clonotypes between healthy human individuals. The V gene's germline CDR1 is MDHEN and CDR2 SYDVKM. CDR3 length: 16 amino acids. The ends lost 1 base at V and 6 bases at J; junction bases unmatched: 6. Whole-study results and caveats: Memory subsets had estimated richness that was generally smaller than that of naive subsets.

Sequencing was performed with immunoSEQ multiplex PCR; in TCRdb, only in-frame clones are kept and a portion is missing. The table shows 950,000 to 1,100,000 clones, with roughly 75% occurring only once. The J gene is TRBJ2-5, the V gene TRBV28; TRBD2 matches at 12 bases. This receptor was taken from a man aged 18-30 years in good health. Sequenced material: memory CD4+ T cells sorted from blood. Subset given: CD45RA-negative fraction. The CDR3 protein is CASSLLASGGVKTQYF. The CDR3 nucleotides are TGTGCCAGCAGTTTATTGGCTAGCGGGGGGGTGAAGACCCAGTACTTC.